This T cell receptor (beta chain) was documented in a study of blood T cell repertoires in COVID-19. Study overall: The samples span acute and convalescent COVID-19 from the United States, Italy and Spain. The analysed material was cDNA or gDNA that came from T cells, B-cell-depleted T cells, or PBMCs.

In the authors' workflow: Cell counts per sample came from amplifying reference gene primers. Repertoires were generated with immunoSEQ multiplex PCR, while TCRdb's copy carries only in-frame clones and drops some. V, J and clone size derive from that table, while D and trimming were established from the DNA sequence. The sample has about 170,000 clones; 86% are singletons. The receptor comes from a man between 65 and 85 years old with acute or convalescent COVID-19. Material for sequencing was peripheral blood.

CDR3 sequence reads: CASSLVSAGYNEQFF. The CDR3 bases are TGCGCCAGCAGCTTGGTGTCCGCGGGGTACAATGAGCAGTTCTTC. This sequence joins TRBV5-1 and TRBJ2-1; D perhaps matches TRBD2 (6 bases). The CDR3 is 15 amino acids. Deletions cut 0 bases from V and 4 bases from J, with 11 bases between. The germline gives CDR1 SGHRS, CDR2 YFSETQ.